Listed below are T cell receptor beta chains from one sample, sequenced in a study of T cell responses to AZD1222 COVID-19 vaccine. The assay was immunoSEQ multiplex PCR, and TCRdb's table has in-frame clones only and misses some. The table includes about 110,000 clones, more than 70% detected once. The material was peripheral blood, obtained on day 0 of MenACWY control vaccination. The receptors come from an adult in good health. CDR3s include the opening cysteine and the closing phenylalanine or tryptophan. The order of the fields is D gene, V gene, J gene, clone size, CDR3 protein. D genes are given only for firm matches. Part of the rows lack a size; the others show once, few, many or a class for expanded clones.

>NA|TRBV6-6|TRBJ1-1|NA
CASSYRTEAFF
>NA|TRBV21-1|TRBJ2-2|NA
CASSTPGAGTGELFF
>NA|TRBV6-1|TRBJ2-3|NA
CASSETPMSPDTQYF
>NA|TRBV27|TRBJ1-2|NA
CASSLYLGARGYTF
>NA|TRBV10-1|TRBJ2-1|NA
CASSESRSAAYNEQFF
>TRBD2|TRBV5-1|TRBJ2-1|NA
CASSLPAGGIYNEQFF
>NA|TRBV11-2|TRBJ2-3|NA
CASSLDSSLDTQYF
>TRBD2|TRBV19|TRBJ2-2|NA
CASRSGGLTGELFF
>TRBD2|TRBV11-1|TRBJ2-7|NA
CASSQKLAGYLEQYF
>NA|TRBV4-2|TRBJ2-3|NA
CASSRQGLGTDTQYF
>TRBD1|TRBV11-2|TRBJ2-5|NA
CASSLGQGQETQYF
>NA|TRBV6-5|TRBJ2-5|many
CASSWGPWKETQYF
>NA|TRBV4-3|TRBJ1-2|NA
CASSQATGGNYGYTF
>TRBD1|TRBV5-4|TRBJ1-2|NA
CASSRAGTGGDYGYTF
>NA|TRBV10-2|TRBJ2-5|NA
CASSARQDQETQYF
>TRBD2|TRBV3-1/TRBV3-2|TRBJ2-3|NA
CASSRLLAAGTDTQYF
>NA|TRBV7-3|TRBJ2-1|NA
CASSLGGPSLGEQFF
>NA|TRBV30|TRBJ2-3|NA
CAWSVPLVTDTQYF
>TRBD1|TRBV9|TRBJ1-1|NA
CASSVGRDSWTEAFF
>NA|TRBV30|TRBJ1-5|NA
CAWSLQGSRQPQHF
>TRBD2|TRBV11-3|TRBJ2-3|NA
CASSVGGVGTDTQYF
>NA|TRBV11-2|TRBJ1-2|NA
CALSFGNYGYTF
>NA|TRBV5-1|TRBJ2-7|many
CASSFQGDEQYF
>TRBD2|TRBV4-3|TRBJ2-3|few
CASSQPSGGRHTQYF
>NA|TRBV2|TRBJ1-2|NA
CASSEGSRVWGYTF
>NA|TRBV19|TRBJ2-1|NA
CASSLQGSSYNEQFF